This TCR beta chain was sequenced during a study of T-cell memory formation after mild COVID-19. Study observations and caveats: There was a balanced CD4/CD8 profile in clones contracting day 15 to 85, and later expanders leaned CD4+.

This clonotype was seen a few times. The target antigen is unknown. Constant-segment primers and 5'RACE yielded cDNA libraries for TCR alpha and TCR beta, each carrying sample barcodes and UMIs. TCRdb reanalysed the 5' RACE reads using MiXCR and keeps one entry per CDR3 protein. The sample shows roughly 450,000 distinct CDR3 sequences, roughly 18% of them seen only once. This CDR3 has 20 amino acids. V shed 5 bases, J shed 5 bases, and the junction held 16 bases outside the gene matches. The germline gives CDR1 SGHTA, CDR2 FQGNSA. This chain connects TRBV7-2 to TRBJ2-1; 15 bases map to TRBD2. Sequencing used PBMCs or a T cell subset sorted from them (not recorded which). The origin of this receptor is an adult woman who had mild COVID-19 (a few samples of this study predate the infection). Cell type and time point are not known. This CDR3 reads CASSQLLGLAGGPGNNEQFF. The CDR3 coding sequence is TGTGCCAGCAGCCAACTACTCGGACTAGCGGGAGGGCCTGGGAACAATGAGCAGTTCTTC.